Reported below is one T cell receptor (beta chain). Antigen unknown. This record belongs to a study of radiation and T cells in renal cell carcinoma. In the study overall: Nephrectomy followed 15 Gy stereotactic body radiation by 4 weeks. Whole-study findings and limits: From baseline, blood top tumor clonotypes peaked at 2 weeks post-radiation.

The CDR3 totals 15 residues. The germline CDR1 and CDR2 sequences are SGHVS and FNYEAQ. V gave up 5 bases and J gave up 12 bases; unmatched junction bases: 14. Indicated time point: baseline pretreatment blood. Treatment described: 15 Gy SBRT to primary tumor, nephrectomy 4 weeks later. Clones were read by immunoSEQ multiplex PCR, and TCRdb kept only the in-frame ones, dropping some. This sample has about 150,000 clones, with around 89% found just once. The sequence was collected from a woman aged 70-85 years with renal cell carcinoma. The genes are TRBV7-6 and TRBJ2-7; TRBD2 aligns across 12 bases. The sample consisted of blood, taken from a patient whose treatment included radiotherapy and nephrectomy. The CDR3 loop is CASSPPGLAGSLWYF. The DNA of the CDR3 is TGTGCCAGCAGCCCCCCCGGACTAGCGGGGTCCTTGTGGTACTTC.